Listed here is a single T cell receptor beta chain. These data belong to a study of blood T cell repertoires in COVID-19. Background on the study: The origin of the acute and convalescent COVID-19 samples was the United States, Italy and Spain.

The V and J ends lost 4 bases and 12 bases, in that order; junction bases with no gene match: 9. The germline CDR1 and CDR2 sequences are SQVTM and ANQGSEA. The CDR3 sequence is 12 residues long. In the authors' workflow: The assay estimated nucleated cells by amplifying reference gene primers. Some clones are missing from TCRdb's copy, which holds only in-frame ones; the method was immunoSEQ multiplex PCR. The V and J calls and clone size were taken over from that table, and D and trimming were inferred from the DNA. The sample includes hundreds of thousands of clones, around 85% of them seen just once.

The source material was peripheral blood. The chain employs TRBV29-1 and TRBJ2-1, with TRBD1 matching over 7 bases. This TCR was sampled from a woman aged 50 to 65 with acute or convalescent COVID-19. The CDR3, as DNA: TGCAGCGTTGGAGCGCCGACAGGGACGCAGTTCTTC. Residues: CSVGAPTGTQFF.